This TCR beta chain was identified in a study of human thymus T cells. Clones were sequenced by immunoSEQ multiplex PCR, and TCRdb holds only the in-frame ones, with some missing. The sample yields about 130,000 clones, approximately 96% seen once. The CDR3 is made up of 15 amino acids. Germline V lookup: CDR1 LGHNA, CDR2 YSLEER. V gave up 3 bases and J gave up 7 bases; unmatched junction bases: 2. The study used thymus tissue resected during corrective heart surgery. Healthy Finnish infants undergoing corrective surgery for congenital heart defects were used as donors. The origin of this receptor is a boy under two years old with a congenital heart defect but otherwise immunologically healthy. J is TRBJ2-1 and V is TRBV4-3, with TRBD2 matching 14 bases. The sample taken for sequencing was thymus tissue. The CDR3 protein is CASSQGTSGGNEQFF. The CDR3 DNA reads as TGCGCCAGCAGCCAGGGGACTAGCGGGGGAAATGAGCAGTTCTTC.